This entry lists 26 T cell receptor beta chains sequenced from one sample in a study of blood T cell repertoires in COVID-19. Only in-frame clones appear in the TCRdb table, and some are missing; sequencing was by immunoSEQ multiplex PCR. The sample has 100,000 or so clones; 87% are singletons. The sample taken for sequencing was peripheral blood. These receptors came from a man aged 30-40 years in a cohort sampled during active COVID-19.

This chain uses TRBV3-1 (or the pseudogene TRBV3-2) with TRBJ2-5; 8 bases line up with TRBD2. Germline trimming cut 1 base from V and 5 bases from J; bases unmatched to any gene: 9. From germline, CDR1 is LGHDT and CDR2 YNNKEL (reference sequence). The CDR3 loop spans 16 amino acids. CDR3 nucleotides: TGTGCCAGCAGCCAAGGGAACCGGGAGGGGATCGAGACCCAGTACTTC. Protein: CASSQGNREGIETQYF.

This chain connects TRBV4-3 to TRBJ2-7; D is unresolved. V gave up 4 bases and J gave up 0 bases, with 10 bases separating them. In germline, CDR1 is LGHNA, CDR2 YSLEER. The CDR3 sequence is 14 residues long. For the CDR3, the DNA is TGCGCCAGCAGCCCAACAGTCCCCTCCTACGAGCAGTACTTC. It translates to CASSPTVPSYEQYF.

The J gene is TRBJ1-2, the V gene TRBV9, with unresolved D. CDR1 is SGDLS, CDR2 YYNGEE, per germline. V gave up 5 bases and J gave up 3 bases, with 26 bases separating them. CDR3 length: 18 amino acids. The CDR3 loop reads CASSHTTVERGTYYGYTF. Written as DNA, the CDR3 is TGTGCCAGCAGTCACACGACGGTAGAGAGAGGAACCTACTATGGCTACACCTTC.

V gene TRBV10-2 combines with J gene TRBJ1-6, with TRBD1 as a possible D gene (6 bases). Germline values: CDR1 WSHSY, CDR2 SAAADI. The CDR3 sequence is 16 residues long. Trimming stripped 0 bases from V and 9 bases from J, with 15 bases between. The CDR3 here is CASSESSGTRLSPLHF. In DNA form, the CDR3 reads TGCGCCAGCAGTGAGTCGTCCGGGACACGACTTTCACCCCTCCACTTT.

The table lists this clone with many counts. The rearrangement uses TRBV14 and TRBJ2-1; D unresolved. Germline assignment: CDR1 SGHDN and CDR2 FVKESK. V dropped 4 bases and J dropped 0 bases, with 10 bases sitting between them. The CDR3 is 15 residues long. The CDR3 here is CASSRRVSSYNEQFF. For the CDR3, the DNA is TGTGCCAGCAGCCGTCGGGTTAGCTCCTACAATGAGCAGTTCTTC.

This clone was picked up a small number of times. The chain employs TRBV7-9 and TRBJ1-4, with D tentatively TRBD1 (6 bases). The germline gives CDR1 SEHNR, CDR2 FQNEAQ (reference sequence). This CDR3 is built from 14 residues. Between the trimmed V and J ends, which lost 5 bases and 2 bases, there was a span of 9 bases. This CDR3 is CASSLRGTNEKLFF. As DNA, the CDR3 is TGTGCCAGCAGCCTGAGGGGGACTAATGAAAAACTGTTTTTT.

In DNA form, the CDR3 reads TGTGCCAGCAGGACAGGTATTGAGCAGTTCTTC. Amino acids: CASRTGIEQFF. This chain connects TRBV28 to TRBJ2-1; the D gene is possibly TRBD1 (6 bases). Germline loops: CDR1 MDHEN, CDR2 SYDVKM. The CDR3 sequence is 11 residues long. Between the trimmed V and J ends, which lost 6 bases and 9 bases, there was a span of 9 bases.

The chain combines TRBV6-5 with TRBJ1-2; D perhaps matches TRBD1 (5 bases). Trimming pared 6 bases from V and 3 bases from J, leaving 14 bases between. Germline lookup yields CDR1 MNHEY and CDR2 SVGAGI. The CDR3 runs to 14 residues. The DNA for the CDR3 is TGTGCCAGCAGGGTACAGGTTGGGTACTATGGCTACACCTTC. The encoded protein is CASRVQVGYYGYTF.

The V gene is TRBV19, the J gene TRBJ1-5, with a possible D match to TRBD1 (6 bases). This CDR3 region has 15 residues. The germline CDR1 and CDR2 sequences are LNHDA and SQIVND (reference sequence). V was cut by 5 bases and J by 0 bases, with 11 bases left in between. This CDR3 is CASSVGDNSNQPQHF. CDR3 DNA sequence: TGTGCCAGTAGTGTGGGGGACAATAGCAATCAGCCCCAGCATTTT.

This clone was counted once. The chain joins TRBV29-1 to TRBJ2-7; 10 positions agree with TRBD2. CDR1 and CDR2 from the germline V gene are SQVTM and ANQGSEA. V gave up 0 bases and J gave up 0 bases; unmatched junction bases: 8. This CDR3 is 17 amino acids long. CDR3 sequence reads: CSVEDLLAGYSSYEQYF. CDR3 sequence (DNA): TGCAGCGTTGAAGATCTACTAGCGGGATACAGCTCCTACGAGCAGTACTTC.

The rearrangement joins TRBV19 to TRBJ1-1; D may be TRBD1 (5 bases). Germline lookup yields CDR1 LNHDA and CDR2 SQIVND (reference sequence). The CDR3 consists of 16 residues. V lost 3 bases, J lost 0 bases, and 14 bases lay in between. The CDR3 here is CASSMALGGLNTEAFF. Written as DNA, the CDR3 is TGTGCCAGTAGTATGGCCCTCGGGGGACTGAACACTGAAGCTTTCTTT.

The chain recombines TRBV18 with TRBJ1-2, with TRBD1 identical over 8 bases. This CDR3 region has 18 residues. V was pared by 3 bases and J by 4 bases, with 16 bases of the junction left unmatched. Looked up from germline, CDR1 is KGHSH and CDR2 is LQKENI. The CDR3 coding sequence is TGTGCCAGCTCACCCCCGGTGACAGGGGCAAGTCGGGGCTATGGCTACACCTTC. Translation: CASSPPVTGASRGYGYTF.

The genes are TRBV6-5 and TRBJ1-1; 11 nucleotides line up with TRBD1. CDR3 length equals 14 residues. Germline V gives CDR1 MNHEY, CDR2 SVGAGI. V dropped 11 bases and J dropped 1; count of bases not matched to a gene: 6. The CDR3 sequence: CAATGTGGNTEAFF. The CDR3 DNA follows: TGTGCCGCCACCGGGACAGGGGGGAACACTGAAGCTTTCTTT.

This sequence joins TRBV19 and TRBJ2-7; 8 bases are a match to TRBD1. V was pared by 4 bases and J by 7 bases, with 12 bases of the junction left unmatched. Germline V gene lookup returns CDR1 LNHDA and CDR2 SQIVND (reference sequence). CDR3 length equals 15 residues. CDR3 region: CASSRTGTGDLEQYF. The CDR3, as DNA: TGTGCCAGTAGTAGAACCGGGACAGGAGACCTGGAGCAGTACTTC.

The chain links TRBV4-1 to TRBJ1-3; 12 bases align to TRBD1. This CDR3 has 18 residues. Germline loops: CDR1 MGHRA, CDR2 YSYEKL. V was pared by 1 base and J by 4 bases, with 8 bases of the junction left unmatched. The CDR3 sequence: CASSQVWGQGAAGNTIYF. The CDR3 nucleotides read TGCGCCAGCAGCCAAGTATGGGGACAGGGGGCTGCCGGAAACACCATATATTTT.

This chain uses TRBV20-1 with TRBJ1-1; 7 bases fit TRBD1. After removal of 6 bases from V and 8 bases from J, the junction contained 6 bases not matched to a gene. The germline gives CDR1 DFQATT, CDR2 SNEGSKA (reference sequence). CDR3 length: 11 residues. The CDR3 DNA is TGCAGTGCCTTCTCGGACAGGGAAGCTTTCTTT. Translation gives CSAFSDREAFF.

The chain recombines TRBV11-2 with TRBJ2-3, with 7 bases fitting TRBD2. The J segment lost 2 bases and the V segment lost 0 bases, leaving 2 bases of the junction unmatched. Per germline, CDR1 SGHAT and CDR2 FQNNGV. CDR3 size: 15 residues. DNA of the CDR3: TGTGCCAGCAGCTTAGAGGGGGGGGACACAGATACGCAGTATTTT. Its protein product is CASSLEGGDTDTQYF.

The chain combines TRBV5-3 with TRBJ1-2; D is uncertain. TRBV5-3 carries the ORF label, with uncertain function. This CDR3 has 10 residues. V lost 4 bases and J 7 bases, leaving 5 bases between the germline ends. CDR3 nucleotide sequence: TGTGCCAGAAGCCCTTCTGGCTACACCTTC. It encodes CARSPSGYTF.

The V gene is TRBV28, the J gene TRBJ1-2, with 10 bases lining up with TRBD1. The germline V gene has CDR1 MDHEN and CDR2 SYDVKM. The CDR3 is made up of 13 amino acids. The trim removed 6 bases at V and 8 bases at J, leaving 6 bases unmatched. The CDR3 loop reads CASSRGQGGGYTF. CDR3 in DNA: TGTGCCAGCAGCCGAGGACAGGGGGGAGGCTACACCTTC.

This chain connects TRBV2 to TRBJ2-6; the match to TRBD1 covers 8 bases. J was trimmed by 0 bases and V by 5 bases; bases with no gene match: 6. There are 17 residues in the CDR3. Germline V gene sequence: CDR1 SNHLY, CDR2 FYNNEI. Here the CDR3 reads CASSKGQASSGANVLTF. CDR3 DNA: TGTGCCAGCAGTAAGGGACAGGCTAGCTCTGGGGCCAACGTCCTGACTTTC.

This clone showed up just a few times. J is TRBJ2-3 and V is TRBV24-1, with 16 bases matching TRBD2. V lost 5 bases, J lost 6 bases, and 7 bases stayed unmatched. This CDR3 has 17 amino acids. CDR1 and CDR2 (germline): KGHDR, SFDVKD. CDR3 protein: CATSGPGTSGGVDTQYF. DNA of the CDR3: TGTGCCACCAGTGGCCCCGGGACTAGCGGGGGGGTGGATACGCAGTATTTT.

The chain employs TRBV6-5 and TRBJ1-4; TRBD1 aligns across 9 bases. This CDR3 spans 14 amino acids. Germline V gene lookup returns CDR1 MNHEY and CDR2 SVGAGI. The trim removed 6 bases at V and 8 bases at J, leaving 7 bases unmatched. The CDR3 protein is CASSLTGGKEKLFF. The CDR3 bases are TGTGCCAGCAGCTTGACAGGGGGTAAAGAAAAACTGTTTTTT.

The chain combines TRBV19 with TRBJ2-5, with 7 bases identical to TRBD1. This CDR3 is 14 amino acids long. Trimming removed 4 bases from V and 5 bases from J; junction bases left unmatched: 7. Per the germline V gene, CDR1 is LNHDA and CDR2 is SQIVND (reference sequence). CDR3 DNA: TGTGCCAGTAGTACAAGGGGGCTAGGGGAGACCCAGTACTTC. It encodes CASSTRGLGETQYF.

The V call is TRBV19, the J call TRBJ1-2; D is possibly TRBD1 (5 bases). CDR3 length: 14 amino acids. The V end was cut by 6 bases, the J end by 0 bases, with 11 bases between. Germline V gives CDR1 LNHDA, CDR2 SQIVND (reference sequence). The CDR3 DNA reads TGTGCCAGTAGCGTGGGGGGTGCTAACTATGGCTACACCTTC. This encodes CASSVGGANYGYTF.

The V and J genes are TRBV19 and TRBJ1-2, with 11 positions matching TRBD1. Germline CDR1 is LNHDA and CDR2 is SQIVND (reference sequence). The CDR3 length is 16 residues. The V and J ends lost 4 bases and 3 bases, in that order; junction bases with no gene match: 7. CDR3 sequence: CASSRSDRGLYYGYTF. CDR3 bases: TGTGCCAGTAGTAGGTCGGACAGGGGGCTTTACTATGGCTACACCTTC.

The V and J genes are TRBV15 and TRBJ2-5, with 15 bases matching TRBD2. The CDR3 contains 17 residues. The ends lost 5 bases at V and 2 bases at J; junction bases unmatched: 6. Per the germline V gene, CDR1 is LNHNV and CDR2 is YYDKDF (reference sequence). This CDR3 is CATSAGTSGGTQETQYF. The CDR3 DNA reads as TGTGCCACCAGCGCCGGGACTAGCGGGGGGACTCAAGAGACCCAGTACTTC.